This T cell receptor (beta chain) derives from a study of T cell responses to AZD1222 COVID-19 vaccine. Study-wide points: Among AZD1222 vaccinees, only six were seropositive at baseline.

Assay: immunoSEQ multiplex PCR; the TCRdb copy retains only in-frame clones and omits some. The table shows 150,000 or so clones, with 87% occurring only once. Pooled in the analysis were second doses at about 4 or about 12 weeks. As for this clone: Its antigen is currently unknown.

V was pared by 2 bases and J by 3 bases, with 8 bases between. This CDR3 comprises 15 residues. The germline CDR1 and CDR2 sequences are ENHRY and SYGVKD. This specimen was peripheral blood, taken 28 days after the second AZD1222 dose. The receptor's source is an adult who received the AZD1222 COVID-19 vaccine. The chain links TRBV10-3 to TRBJ1-6; maybe TRBD1 (5 bases). The CDR3 region is CAISEGTGYNSPLHF. The CDR3 region has the DNA TGTGCCATCAGTGAGGGGACGGGCTATAATTCACCCCTCCACTTT.